Each of the 3 T cell receptor beta chains below was sequenced from the same sample in a study of CD8 T cells in ankylosing spondylitis. These receptors have no identified antigens. A single record per CDR3 protein comes from TCRdb applying MiXCR to the 5' RACE reads. The sample has about 500,000 distinct CDR3 sequences; more than 9.5% are singletons. The study, taken as a whole, reports: Within ankylosing spondylitis blood, a TCR beta motif made up of seven to nine highly homologous variants appeared to be characteristic.

Material for sequencing was blood, either unsorted or a sorted T cell fraction (not recorded which). Every receptor here comes from a male donor with ankylosing spondylitis.

This clonotype was seen ten or more times. The gene calls are TRBV29-1 and TRBJ2-3, with 15 bases identical to TRBD2. The CDR3 totals 16 residues. Germline CDR1 reads SQVTM; CDR2 reads ANQGSEA. V shed 6 bases, J shed 1 base, and the junction held 5 bases outside the gene matches. CDR3: CSVDGLAGGGTDTQYF. In DNA, the CDR3 is TGCAGCGTAGATGGACTAGCGGGAGGGGGCACAGATACGCAGTATTTT.

This clonotype was observed at least ten times. The chain is built from TRBV20-1 and TRBJ1-2; no clear D. This CDR3 is 9 amino acids long. Germline CDR1 reads DFQATT; CDR2 reads SNEGSKA (reference sequence). Trimming took off 7 bases at V and 4 bases at J, with 4 bases between the two ends. CDR3 in amino acids: CSVLYGYTF. CDR3 nucleotides: TGCAGTGTCCTCTATGGCTACACCTTC.

The chain carries TRBV20-1 and TRBJ2-3; 7 nucleotides align to TRBD2. V gave up 4 bases and J gave up 0 bases; unmatched junction bases: 13. Germline CDR1 DFQATT, CDR2 SNEGSKA (reference sequence). This CDR3 has 17 residues. CDR3 sequence reads: CSAKVLAGFPSTDTQYF. Here the CDR3 DNA reads TGCAGTGCTAAGGTTTTAGCGGGTTTTCCTAGCACAGATACGCAGTATTTT.